The 11 T cell receptor beta chains presented below share a single source sample, sequenced in a study of T cell responses to AZD1222 COVID-19 vaccine. Generated by immunoSEQ multiplex PCR, the TCRdb table keeps only in-frame clones and is missing some. Among 60,000 or so clones listed, roughly 88% were seen once. Source: peripheral blood, taken on day 0 of AZD1222 vaccination. The source is an adult in good health.

The rearrangement uses TRBV9 and TRBJ2-7; TRBD2 matches 7 bases. The CDR3 has 11 amino acids. The V and J ends lost 4 bases and 6 bases, in that order; junction bases with no gene match: 1. Germline V gene lookup returns CDR1 SGDLS and CDR2 YYNGEE. DNA of the CDR3: TGTGCCAGCAGCAGGGAGGGCGAGCAGTACTTC. The encoded protein is CASSREGEQYF.

V is TRBV2 and J is TRBJ2-3, with D possibly being TRBD2 (6 bases). In germline, CDR1 is SNHLY, CDR2 FYNNEI. Trimming removed 7 bases from V and 5 bases from J, with 16 bases in between. The CDR3 runs 14 residues. The CDR3 nucleotides are TGTGCCAGCATCGAGGGGAGGCGGGGAGATACGCAGTATTTT. It yields the protein CASIEGRRGDTQYF.

This clone appeared a single time. This sequence joins TRBV27 and TRBJ2-5; possible D gene TRBD2, 7 bases. The germline V and J ends were trimmed by 3 bases and 5 bases, with 19 bases remaining between them. The CDR3 totals 16 residues. Germline V gene sequence: CDR1 MNHEY, CDR2 SMNVEV (reference sequence). The CDR3 sequence is CASSLSQFRGGETQYF. The CDR3 DNA sequence: TGTGCCAGCAGTTTGTCGCAGTTCAGGGGAGGGGAGACCCAGTACTTC.

The rearrangement links TRBV4-3 to TRBJ2-1, with TRBD2 matching 12 bases. The germline V gene has CDR1 LGHNA and CDR2 YSLEER. The V segment lost 4 bases and the J segment 5 bases; nucleotides outside the gene matches: 3. CDR3 length: 15 residues. The CDR3 DNA sequence: TGCGCCAGCAGCCGCCTAGCGGGAGGGAACAATGAGCAGTTCTTC. Its protein is CASSRLAGGNNEQFF.

The DNA of the CDR3 is TGTGCCAGCAGTTGGGCTGCCACAGATACGCAGTATTTT. This encodes CASSWAATDTQYF. The chain uses TRBV12-3 or TRBV12-4 and TRBJ2-3; D is unresolved. This CDR3 has 13 residues. V gave up 4 bases and J gave up 2 bases, with 7 bases separating them.

The CDR3 is CATGSLVVNSPLHF. For the CDR3, the DNA is TGTGCCACCGGCTCGCTGGTGGTGAATTCACCCCTCCACTTT. The chain couples TRBV10-3 to TRBJ1-6, with D uncertain. Germline V lookup: CDR1 ENHRY, CDR2 SYGVKD. Deletions cut 10 bases from V and 7 bases from J, with 17 bases between. The CDR3 consists of 14 residues.

The chain employs TRBV30 and TRBJ1-5, with unresolved D. CDR1 and CDR2 (germline): GTSNPN, SVGIG (reference sequence). The CDR3 has 13 residues. V was shortened by 0 bases and J by 7 bases, with 10 bases between the two germline ends. The CDR3 here is CAWSVEGGQPQHF. CDR3 DNA sequence: TGTGCCTGGAGTGTAGAGGGCGGGCAGCCCCAGCATTTT.

This chain uses TRBV7-3 with TRBJ2-1, with D perhaps TRBD1 (6 bases). The V gene lost 4 bases and the J gene lost 8 bases, with 9 bases spanning the gap. The CDR3 extends over 12 amino acids. Per the germline V gene, CDR1 is SGHTA and CDR2 is FQGTGA. Here the CDR3 reads CASSSQGHEQFF. As DNA, the CDR3 is TGTGCCAGCAGCTCTCAGGGGCATGAGCAGTTCTTC.

The chain recombines TRBV18 with TRBJ1-2; D unclear. The CDR3 contains 14 residues. Looked up from germline, CDR1 is KGHSH and CDR2 is LQKENI. The ends were cut back, 2 bases at V and 4 bases at J, with 11 bases in the middle. CDR3 in DNA: TGTGCCAGCTCACCATCAGGAGACTTCTATGGCTACACCTTC. Its translation: CASSPSGDFYGYTF.

The V and J genes are TRBV19 and TRBJ1-1, with a possible D match to TRBD1 (6 bases). This CDR3 has 15 amino acids. V gave up 6 bases and J gave up 0 bases, with 14 bases separating them. Germline V CDR1 and CDR2: LNHDA, SQIVND (reference sequence). CDR3 sequence: CASRTPNRVNTEAFF. CDR3 in DNA: TGTGCCAGTAGAACTCCAAACAGGGTGAACACTGAAGCTTTCTTT.

The rearrangement uses TRBV5-1 and TRBJ1-2; tentatively, D is TRBD1 (6 bases). The CDR3 runs to 14 residues. Trimming took off 4 bases at V and 2 bases at J, with 12 bases between the two ends. CDR1 is SGHRS, CDR2 YFSETQ, per germline. CDR3 DNA sequence: TGCGCCAGCAGCCCAGGGGAGGGAAACTATGGCTACACCTTC. Translation gives CASSPGEGNYGYTF.